The present entry profiles one T cell receptor (beta chain) with its context. The sample originates from a study of technical replicates of blood from several donors. The CDR3 sequence is 15 residues long. Germline trimming cut 5 bases from V and 9 bases from J; bases unmatched to any gene: 12. The germline gives CDR1 MNHEY, CDR2 SMNVEV (reference sequence). Produced via immunoSEQ multiplex PCR; TCRdb's table is partial and in-frame only. Of tens of thousands of clones listed, roughly 92% are singletons. Specimen: T cells isolated from PBMCs. The TCR sequence derives from a human donor in good health. V is TRBV27 and J is TRBJ1-1; TRBD1 aligns across 10 bases. The CDR3 DNA reads TGTGCCAGCAGTGATGGGATGACAGGGGGCCTTAAAGCTTTCTTT. This codes for CASSDGMTGGLKAFF.